The entry below gives a single TCR beta chain sequence along with its context. Its antigen is not yet known. No much larger clonotype is one base removed from it; base qualities were not supplied. Enrolling through a virtual design, the prospective study's participants ranged in age from roughly 18 to 89 years and lived across 20 to 30 United States geographic areas. To assign participants to cohorts, the prospective study relied on clinical history that participants themselves reported in a screening survey and a study questionnaire. Recovered participants in ImmuneRACE Cohort 3 were defined by two consecutive negative NP/OP PCR tests, clearance by a healthcare professional, or resolution of symptoms. Mobile phlebotomists in the prospective study collected whole blood, serum and a nasopharyngeal or oropharyngeal swab from every participant. Additional blood draws and questionnaires over an approximately two-month period could optionally be provided by prospective study participants. Blood samples from the prospective study were shipped frozen or at room temperature prior to DNA extraction.

TCRbeta CDR3 regions were amplified from genomic DNA by means of the immunoSEQ Assay, a bias-controlled multiplex PCR. The authors' pipeline ran thus. Within the assay, amplification of reference gene primers was used to estimate how many nucleated cells each sample contained. Sequence reads were collapsed and filtered to measure the absolute abundance of every unique TCRbeta CDR3 rearrangement. For each sample, productive Simpson clonality was calculated by taking the square root of Simpson's diversity index across productive rearrangements. TCRdb took over this immuneACCESS table, retaining in-frame rearrangements with V and J assigned. Such tables are incomplete; in checked studies, under half of the missing clones stem from an unresolved V gene, and the remainder is unexplained. V, J and clone size derive from that table, while D and trimming were established from the DNA sequence. Across this sample there are hundreds of thousands of clones, with 86% seen only once. The ten biggest clones cover more than 2% of the sample.

The data are from a study of blood T cell repertoires in COVID-19 (TCRdb year 2020). In the study overall: Collaborator samples came from the United States, Italy and Spain and covered acute and convalescent phases of COVID-19. Where available, HLA class I and class II types were obtained from metadata supplied by the sample provider rather than from assay-based typing. The prospective study material was composed of cDNA or gDNA derived from T cells, B-cell-depleted T cells, or PBMCs. The repertoires were released in a freely available public database meant as a resource for research on the immune response to SARS-CoV-2. Nearly every sample came with metadata listing a de-identified subject ID, COVID-19 status, age in years and sex. The samples were drawn from the first 160 participants of the ongoing ImmuneRACE study and from under 1,500 subjects provided by 6 global collaborators. Deeply sampled blood TCRbeta repertoires from subjects exposed to, actively infected with, or recovered from COVID-19 were included in the dataset. Summary of the overall study and its limitations: Clinical and demographic metadata were provided uncurated, with the amount varying by source and participant.

From the cysteine up to the phenylalanine, the CDR3 has a length of 15 residues. The only DNA kept is the CDR3, 45 bases in frame from the first base. V and J are trimmed by 2 bases and 2 bases, and the gene matches miss 3 bases of the junction. Taken from the germline V gene, the CDR1 and CDR2 loops are SGHTA and FQGTGA. This clonotype originated in a woman in her forties or fifties who had recovered from COVID-19. This receptor chain uses TRBV7-3 and TRBJ2-1; TRBD2 aligns with 7 central bases. The sequenced material came from PBMCs or T cells enriched from blood (not recorded which). The encoded CDR3 is CASSLGAGAYNEQFF. The nucleotides read TGTGCCAGCAGCTTAGGGGCGGGAGCCTACAATGAGCAGTTCTTC.